These 20 T cell receptor beta chains originate from one sample sequenced in a study of molecular identifiers for immune sequencing clone quantification. In TCRdb, the PCR reads were re-called with MiXCR into one record per CDR3 protein. The table has over 70,000 distinct CDR3 sequences, around a quarter seen once. Material for sequencing was naive CD8+ T cells from blood, with Jurkat cell RNA spiked in. Subset: FACS-sorted CD8+CD4-CCR7+CD45RA+ naive T cells. The source is a human donor in good health. Some libraries in this study had Jurkat cell RNA spiked in.

The V and J genes are TRBV4-3 and TRBJ2-3; 8 bases map to TRBD2. This CDR3 contains 16 residues. The trim removed 0 bases at V and 6 bases at J, leaving 8 bases unmatched. Germline CDR1 LGHNA, CDR2 YSLEER. CDR3 in DNA: TGCGCCAGCAGCCAAGATAGGAGCGGGAGAGCCGATACGCAGTATTTT. It specifies CASSQDRSGRADTQYF.

About this clonotype: A much larger clone lies a single base off, so this may be a read error. J is TRBJ2-7 and V is TRBV24-1; no clear D gene. Germline V gene sequence: CDR1 KGHDR, CDR2 SFDVKD. Deletions cut 7 bases from V and 7 bases from J, with 10 bases between. The CDR3 sequence is 11 residues long. CDR3 residues: CATSHMGEQYF. The CDR3 bases are TGTGCCACCAGCCACATGGGTGAGCAGTACTTC.

This clonotype was observed many times. J is TRBJ2-2 and V is TRBV7-9, with D unresolved. Per the germline V gene, CDR1 is SEHNR and CDR2 is FQNEAQ (reference sequence). This CDR3 region has 12 residues. The V end lost 6 bases, the J end lost 6 bases, and 8 bases lay between the germline ends. This CDR3 is CASSFHPGELFF. The CDR3 nucleotides are TGTGCCAGCAGTTTCCACCCCGGGGAGCTGTTTTTT.

The genes are TRBV21-1 and TRBJ2-6; TRBD2 is the table's D call, not checked against the DNA. TRBV21-1 is a known pseudogene. This CDR3 contains 17 residues. The CDR3 region is CASSKVSPHSGANVLTF. The CDR3 coding sequence is TGTGCCAGCAGCAAAGTGAGCCCGCACTCTGGGGCCAACGTCCTGACTTTC.

This clonotype was found many times. V gene TRBV13 combines with J gene TRBJ1-1, with D perhaps matching TRBD1 (6 bases). The CDR3 covers 15 residues. Between the trimmed V and J ends, which lost 5 bases and 0 bases, there was a span of 13 bases. CDR1 is PRHDT and CDR2 is FYEKMQ in the germline V gene (reference sequence). DNA for the CDR3: TGTGCCAGCAGCCCCTTCGGACAGATGAACACTGAAGCTTTCTTT. This gives the protein CASSPFGQMNTEAFF.

About this clonotype itself: Being one base from a much bigger clone, this may be a read error. The gene calls are TRBV5-3 and TRBJ2-7; 7 bases fit TRBD1. TRBV5-3 is identified as an open reading frame with a role that is uncertain. The CDR3 extends over 14 amino acids. The DNA of the CDR3 is TGTGCCAGCTCCCCCGGGACAGACTCCTATGAACAGTGCTTC. Its translation is CASSPGTDSYEQCF.

In its sample, this clonotype was seen a few times. The gene calls are TRBV20-1 and TRBJ2-1, with TRBD2 matching 12 bases. V lost 1 base and J lost 8; bases outside the gene matches: 6. The CDR3 contains 15 residues. Germline lookup yields CDR1 DFQATT and CDR2 SNEGSKA (reference sequence). DNA for the CDR3: TGCAGTGCTAGAGGTTGGACTAGCGGGATACATGAGCAGTTCTTC. Residues: CSARGWTSGIHEQFF.

This clonotype was seen many times. The J gene is TRBJ2-2, the V gene TRBV12-3 or TRBV12-4, with D tentatively TRBD1 (6 bases). The CDR3 totals 13 residues. The V gene lost 5 bases and the J gene lost 7 bases, with 11 bases spanning the gap. The CDR3 coding sequence is TGTGCCAGCAGTCACAGGGTTGACGGGGAGCTGTTTTTT. This gives the protein CASSHRVDGELFF.

This clonotype has a count of ten or more. The genes are TRBV6-6 and TRBJ1-5, with 7 positions matching TRBD1. The germline gives CDR1 MNHNY, CDR2 SVGAGI (reference sequence). After removal of 1 base from V and 5 bases from J, the junction contained 8 bases not matched to a gene. The CDR3 consists of 16 residues. The chain's CDR3 is CASSYFRDRPDQPQHF. CDR3 nucleotide sequence: TGTGCCAGCAGTTACTTCCGGGACAGACCTGATCAGCCCCAGCATTTT.

This clonotype was observed many times. The rearrangement links TRBV6-2 or TRBV6-3 to TRBJ2-7; D is undetermined. This CDR3 has 12 amino acids. The germline V gene encodes CDR1 MNHEY and CDR2 SVGEGT. Trimming removed 1 base at V and 3 bases at J, with 4 bases between. CDR3 amino acids: CASSYWGYEQYF. CDR3 coding DNA: TGTGCCAGCAGTTACTGGGGCTACGAGCAGTACTTC.

Many counts were recorded for this clonotype. V gene TRBV7-6 combines with J gene TRBJ2-3, with D perhaps TRBD1 (6 bases). The length of the CDR3 is 16 residues. Between the trimmed V and J ends, which lost 1 base and 4 bases, there was a span of 15 bases. Germline CDR1 and CDR2: SGHVS and FNYEAQ. This CDR3 is CASSLGTVMGSDTQYF. DNA for the CDR3: TGTGCCAGCAGCTTAGGGACAGTGATGGGTTCAGATACGCAGTATTTT.

There are many counts of this clonotype. V gene TRBV29-1 combines with J gene TRBJ2-2, with D hard to call. Trimming removed 7 bases from V and 3 bases from J, with 9 bases in between. CDR3 length equals 12 residues. Per the germline V gene, CDR1 is SQVTM and CDR2 is ANQGSEA. DNA for the CDR3: TGCAGCGCGAGGTGGGACACCGGGGAGCTGTTTTTT. Translating gives CSARWDTGELFF.

In regard to this clonotype: At one of its ends the junction is not consistent with the germline gene, which may arise from a read error. The rearrangement uses TRBV19 and TRBJ2-1, with 11 bases aligning to TRBD2. CDR3 length equals 14 residues. The germline V gene encodes CDR1 LNHDA and CDR2 SQIVND (reference sequence). CDR3: CASDNSGGAFEQLF. CDR3 nucleotide sequence: TGTGCCAGTGATAATAGCGGGGGGGCCTTTGAGCAGCTCTTC.

Ten or more counts support this clonotype. The chain links TRBV13 to TRBJ2-7; 10 bases are shared with TRBD2. The CDR3 is 14 amino acids. V shed 3 bases, J shed 6 bases, and the junction held 5 bases outside the gene matches. Per germline, CDR1 PRHDT and CDR2 FYEKMQ (reference sequence). CDR3 residues: CASSFSGGKVEQYF. The CDR3 region has the DNA TGTGCCAGCAGCTTTAGCGGGGGGAAGGTCGAGCAGTACTTC.

This chain uses TRBV27 with TRBJ1-1; D may be TRBD1 (5 bases). Germline values: CDR1 MNHEY, CDR2 SMNVEV (reference sequence). Trimming took off 4 bases at V and 1 base at J, with 7 bases between the two ends. This CDR3 comprises 13 residues. For the CDR3, the DNA is TGTGCCAGCAGTTATACAGGGAACACTGAAGCTTTCTTT. Protein: CASSYTGNTEAFF.

The chain couples TRBV7-6 to TRBJ2-5, with D perhaps being TRBD1 or TRBD2 (5 bases each). This CDR3 spans 16 amino acids. Germline loops: CDR1 SGHVS, CDR2 FNYEAQ. V was trimmed by 5 bases and J by 1 base, leaving 17 bases between them. The DNA of the CDR3 is TGTGCCAGCAGCCCGCACCCGGGACCCCCCCAAGAGACCCAGTACTTC. Amino acids: CASSPHPGPPQETQYF.

Note on this clonotype: This clone may be a read error of a much larger clone one base away. This chain uses TRBV5-3 with TRBJ2-7; D not resolved. TRBV5-3 is flagged as an ORF with uncertain function. Trimming shortened V by 8 bases and J by 6 bases, and 21 bases separated the two germline ends. The CDR3 runs 14 residues. The CDR3 protein is CASRMLTEPCEQYF. The DNA for the CDR3 is TGTGCCAGCAGAATGTTAACAGAACCTTGCGAGCAGTACTTC.

Notes on this clonotype: With a much larger clone just one base away, this may be a read error. The chain has TRBV5-3 and TRBJ2-3, with D perhaps assigned TRBD1 or TRBD2 (5 bases each). TRBV5-3 is an ORF, and what it does is uncertain. The CDR3 runs to 15 residues. CDR3 sequence (DNA): TGCGCCAGCAGCCCGGGGACCGCCAGCACAGATGCGCAGTATTTT. It translates to CASSPGTASTDAQYF.

Details on this clonotype: This may stem from a read error, because a much larger clone lies one nucleotide away. The CDR3 DNA reads as TGTGCCAGCAGCGCGCTAGCGGGAAGCACAGATACGCAGTATTTT. Translating gives CASSALAGSTDTQYF. V is TRBV7-9 and J is TRBJ2-3, with 9 bases that match TRBD2. CDR3 size: 15 residues. Germline CDR1 and CDR2: SEHNR and FQNEAQ (reference sequence). Trimming cost V 5 bases and J 0 bases; bases outside gene matches: 3.

The chain combines TRBV19 with TRBJ2-6; D call uncertain. CDR1 and CDR2 (germline): LNHDA, SQIVND (reference sequence). V dropped 5 bases and J dropped 0 bases, with 8 bases sitting between them. The length of the CDR3 is 15 residues. CDR3 in DNA: TGTGCCAGTAGTCCCCCTGTCTCTGGGGCCAACGTCCTGACTTTC. Translating gives CASSPPVSGANVLTF.